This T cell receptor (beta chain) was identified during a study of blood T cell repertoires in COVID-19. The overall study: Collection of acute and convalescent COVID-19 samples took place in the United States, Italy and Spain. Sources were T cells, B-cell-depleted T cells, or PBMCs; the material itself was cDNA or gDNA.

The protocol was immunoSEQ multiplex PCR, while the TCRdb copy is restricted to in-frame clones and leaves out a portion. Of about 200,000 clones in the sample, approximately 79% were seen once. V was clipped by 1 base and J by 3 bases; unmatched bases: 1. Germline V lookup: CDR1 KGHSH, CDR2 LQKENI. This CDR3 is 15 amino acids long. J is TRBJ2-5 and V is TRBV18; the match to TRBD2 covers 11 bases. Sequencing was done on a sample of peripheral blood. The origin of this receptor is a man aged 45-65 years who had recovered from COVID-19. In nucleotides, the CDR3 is TGTGCCAGCTCACCACGTAGCGGGAGGGAAGAGACCCAGTACTTC. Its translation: CASSPRSGREETQYF.